This T cell receptor beta chain was retrieved from a study of blood T cells in healthy people across ages. Points from the study as a whole: Any changes in expanded clonotypes were possibly confounded, as donor CMV status remained unknown. Diversity estimated from one million T cells was considered an underestimate.

This clonotype was counted between two and nine times. Its specificity is unknown. Germline CDR1 and CDR2: SGHTA and FQGNSA. Trimming cost V 5 bases and J 7 bases; bases outside gene matches: 13. CDR3 size: 16 residues. Together with a sample-barcoded 5' primer, a J-beta primer mix was included in a second PCR lasting about 7 to 12 cycles. MiXCR was run by TCRdb on the 5' RACE reads, yielding one entry per CDR3 protein. The sample yields around 280,000 distinct CDR3 sequences, less than 30% seen once. The J gene is TRBJ2-2, the V gene TRBV7-2; TRBD1 matches at 7 bases. The clonotype comes from a woman in her 70s in good health. The specimen was blood. CDR3 amino acids: CASSPDLTGDGGELFF. The CDR3 DNA follows: TGTGCCAGCAGCCCAGACCTCACAGGGGATGGCGGGGAGCTGTTTTTT.